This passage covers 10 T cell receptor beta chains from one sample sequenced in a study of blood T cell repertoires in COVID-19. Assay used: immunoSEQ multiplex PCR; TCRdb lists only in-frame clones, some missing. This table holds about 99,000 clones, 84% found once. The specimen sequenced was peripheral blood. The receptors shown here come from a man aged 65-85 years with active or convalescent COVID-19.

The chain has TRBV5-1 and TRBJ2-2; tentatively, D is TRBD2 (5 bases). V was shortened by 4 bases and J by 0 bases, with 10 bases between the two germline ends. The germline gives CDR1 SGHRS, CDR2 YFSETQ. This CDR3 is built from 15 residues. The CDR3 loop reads CASSVGSPNTGELFF. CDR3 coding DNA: TGCGCCAGCAGCGTAGGGAGTCCGAACACCGGGGAGCTGTTTTTT.

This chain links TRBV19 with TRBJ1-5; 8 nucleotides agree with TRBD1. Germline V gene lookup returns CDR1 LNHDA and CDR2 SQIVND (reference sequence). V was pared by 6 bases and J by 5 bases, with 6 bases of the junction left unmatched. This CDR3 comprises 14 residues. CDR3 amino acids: CASRPGGFDQPQHF. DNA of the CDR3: TGTGCCAGTAGACCAGGGGGCTTTGATCAGCCCCAGCATTTT.

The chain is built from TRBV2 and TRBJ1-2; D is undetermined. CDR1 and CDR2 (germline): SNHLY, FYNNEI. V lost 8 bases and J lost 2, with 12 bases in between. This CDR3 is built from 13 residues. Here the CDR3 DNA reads TGTGCCAGCCCCCCCCCGAGAAACTATGGCTACACCTTC. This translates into CASPPPRNYGYTF.

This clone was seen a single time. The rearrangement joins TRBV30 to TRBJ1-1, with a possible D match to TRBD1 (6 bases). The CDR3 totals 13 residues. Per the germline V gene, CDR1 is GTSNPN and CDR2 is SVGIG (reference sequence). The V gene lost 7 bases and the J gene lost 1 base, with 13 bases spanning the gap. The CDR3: CALTGIKNTEAFF. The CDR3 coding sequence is TGTGCCTTGACAGGAATCAAGAACACTGAAGCTTTCTTT.

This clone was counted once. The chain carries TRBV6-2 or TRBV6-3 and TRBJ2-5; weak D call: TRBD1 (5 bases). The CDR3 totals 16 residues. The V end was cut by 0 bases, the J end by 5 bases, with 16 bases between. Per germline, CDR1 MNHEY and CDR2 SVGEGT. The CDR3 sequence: CASSYSSQGWMETQYF. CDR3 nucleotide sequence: TGTGCCAGCAGTTACTCATCGCAGGGATGGATGGAGACCCAGTACTTC.

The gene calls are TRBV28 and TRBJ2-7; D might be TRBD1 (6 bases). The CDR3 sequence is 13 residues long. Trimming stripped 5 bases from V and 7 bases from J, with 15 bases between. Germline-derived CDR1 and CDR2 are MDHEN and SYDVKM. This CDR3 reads CASSTNGGREQYF. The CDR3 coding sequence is TGTGCCAGCAGTACCAATGGGGGCAGGGAGCAGTACTTC. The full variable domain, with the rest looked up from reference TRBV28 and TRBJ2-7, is DVKVTQSSRYLVKRTGEKVFLECVQDMDHENMFWYRQDPGLGLRLIYFSYDVKMKEKGDIPEGYSVSREKKERFSLILESASTNQTSMYLCASSTNGGREQYFGPGTRLTVT.

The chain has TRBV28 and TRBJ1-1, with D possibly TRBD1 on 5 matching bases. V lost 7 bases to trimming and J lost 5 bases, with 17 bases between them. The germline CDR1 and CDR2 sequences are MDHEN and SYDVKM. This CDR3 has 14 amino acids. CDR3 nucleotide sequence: TGTGCCAGCAAGCCCCCCGGGGGAAAAACTGAAGCTTTCTTT. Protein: CASKPPGGKTEAFF.

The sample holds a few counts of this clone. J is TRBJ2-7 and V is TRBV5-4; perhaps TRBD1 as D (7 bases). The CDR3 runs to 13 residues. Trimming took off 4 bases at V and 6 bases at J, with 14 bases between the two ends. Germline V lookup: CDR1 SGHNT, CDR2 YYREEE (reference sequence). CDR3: CASSPQGGTEQYF. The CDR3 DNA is TGTGCCAGCAGCCCTCAGGGGGGCACCGAGCAGTACTTC.

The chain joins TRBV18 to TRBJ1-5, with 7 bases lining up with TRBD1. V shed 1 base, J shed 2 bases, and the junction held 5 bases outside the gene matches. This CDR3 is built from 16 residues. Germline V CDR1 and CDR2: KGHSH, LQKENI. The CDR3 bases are TGTGCCAGCTCACCACTTACAGGGGTGGGCAATCAGCCCCAGCATTTT. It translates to CASSPLTGVGNQPQHF.

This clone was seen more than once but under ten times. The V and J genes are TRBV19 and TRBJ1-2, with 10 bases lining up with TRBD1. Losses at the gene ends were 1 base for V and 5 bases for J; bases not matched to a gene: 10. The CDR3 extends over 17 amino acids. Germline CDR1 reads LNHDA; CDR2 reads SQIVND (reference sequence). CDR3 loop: CASSIASNLDRGYGYTF. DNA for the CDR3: TGTGCCAGTAGTATAGCTTCAAATCTGGACAGGGGGTATGGCTACACCTTC.